These 9 T cell receptor beta chains share one sample of origin, sequenced in a study of blood T cells in healthy people across ages (dated by TCRdb to between 2014 and 2016). Library construction relied on 5' RACE. The instrument given in TCRdb is Illumina HiSeq 2500. The second PCR ran for roughly 7 to 11 cycles and used a J-beta primer mix along with a sample-barcoded 5' primer. TCRdb applied fastp at Q25 and MiXCR to the public reads, then kept only in-frame beta chains. One record per CDR3 amino acid sequence lists the most common genes and DNA. The sample table contains 1.5 million or so distinct CDR3 sequences; only one count was recorded for 42% of them. 7.9% of the sample goes to the ten largest clones. The sample was blood. Source of these receptors: a woman in her late teens or twenties in good health.

This clonotype was seen a few times. V usage is TRBV18 and J usage is TRBJ2-3, with D perhaps matching TRBD1 (8 bases). With 3 bases removed from V and 6 bases from J, the gap between germline ends came to 16 bases. Germline assignment: CDR1 KGHSH and CDR2 LQKENI. The CDR3 runs to 15 residues. The CDR3 here is CASSPYGQGGDTQYF. The CDR3 DNA reads TGTGCCAGCTCACCCTACGGACAGGGAGGGGATACGCAGTATTTT.

In its sample, this clonotype was seen a few times. The chain joins TRBV12-3 or TRBV12-4 to TRBJ2-7; D may match TRBD1 or TRBD2 (5 bases each). This CDR3 is 15 amino acids long. Deletions cut 6 bases from V and 3 bases from J, with 18 bases between. The CDR3 here is CASSNLRGEGYEQYF. The CDR3, as DNA: TGTGCCAGCAGCAATCTTAGAGGGGAAGGCTACGAGCAGTACTTC.

This chain uses TRBV29-1 with TRBJ2-6, with D perhaps TRBD1 (5 bases). The CDR3 consists of 14 residues. The ends were cut back, 6 bases at V and 2 bases at J, with 11 bases in the middle. CDR1 SQVTM and CDR2 ANQGSEA come from the germline V gene. This CDR3 reads CSVAQATGANVLTF. CDR3 DNA sequence: TGCAGCGTAGCACAGGCTACTGGGGCCAACGTCCTGACTTTC.

V gene TRBV3-1 combines with J gene TRBJ2-5; 10 bases match TRBD2. The CDR3 has 16 amino acids. The V segment lost 1 base and the J segment 5 bases; nucleotides outside the gene matches: 7. CDR1 is LGHDT, CDR2 YNNKEL, per germline (reference sequence). In DNA form, the CDR3 reads TGTGCCAGCAGCCAAGGCCTAGCGGGGGCTTTGGAGACCCAGTACTTC. Protein product: CASSQGLAGALETQYF.

The gene calls are TRBV7-2 and TRBJ2-7, with 7 nucleotides matching TRBD1. Germline assignment: CDR1 SGHTA and CDR2 FQGNSA. This CDR3 region has 14 residues. Unmatched junction bases numbered 9, after V lost 5 bases and J lost 5 bases. The CDR3 reads CASSDPGQSDEQYF. The DNA for the CDR3 is TGTGCCAGCAGCGACCCGGGACAGTCGGACGAGCAGTACTTC.

The genes are TRBV6-6 and TRBJ2-1; 11 bases map to TRBD1. This CDR3 region has 16 residues. V lost 6 bases, J lost 3 bases, and 7 bases stayed unmatched. CDR1 is MNHNY and CDR2 is SVGAGI in the germline V gene (reference sequence). CDR3 in DNA: TGTGCCAGCAGCCTCTTGGACAGGGGGCTCTACAATGAGCAGTTCTTC. It encodes CASSLLDRGLYNEQFF.

The chain carries TRBV6-1 and TRBJ2-4; TRBD1 agrees at 9 bases. From germline, CDR1 is MNHNS and CDR2 SASEGT. J lost 0 bases, V lost 8 bases, and 8 bases had no gene match. The CDR3 has 16 amino acids. CDR3 in DNA: TGTGCCAGCCTGGGGGGACAGGGAGTAGCCAAAAACATTCAGTACTTC. Amino acids: CASLGGQGVAKNIQYF.

This clonotype was observed a few times. The chain couples TRBV2 to TRBJ2-3, with 10 nucleotides matching TRBD2. The ends lost 6 bases at V and 3 bases at J; junction bases unmatched: 6. Germline loops: CDR1 SNHLY, CDR2 FYNNEI. The CDR3 consists of 15 residues. In DNA, the CDR3 is TGTGCCAGCAGCTTAGGGACTAGCGTTACAGATACGCAGTATTTT. Protein product: CASSLGTSVTDTQYF.

This clonotype was seen only a few times. The chain employs TRBV12-3 or TRBV12-4 and TRBJ2-5, with D perhaps TRBD2 (6 bases). The CDR3 spans 14 residues. V lost 2 bases and J lost 3, with 10 bases in between. In DNA, the CDR3 is TGTGCCAGCAGTTTATTTGGCGGGGAAGAGACCCAGTACTTC. Encoded protein: CASSLFGGEETQYF.